This TCR beta chain emerged from a study of cytomegalovirus exposure and HLA in healthy donors. Primers: 60 Vbeta forward and 13 Jbeta reverse. Produced via immunoSEQ multiplex PCR; TCRdb's table is partial and in-frame only. The repertoire holds 180,000 or so clones, with roughly 81% as singletons. The germline V gene has CDR1 MNHEY and CDR2 SVGAGI. The germline V and J ends were trimmed by 2 bases and 2 bases, with 12 bases remaining between them. CDR3 length: 15 amino acids. Specimen: PBMCs. V usage is TRBV6-5 and J usage is TRBJ2-5; possible D gene TRBD2, 6 bases. The origin of this receptor is a woman between 18 and 30 years old in good health and CMV-seropositive. The CDR3, as DNA: TGTGCCAGCAGTTACCCCTCCAGCGGGCAAGAGACCCAGTACTTC. Amino acid sequence: CASSYPSSGQETQYF.